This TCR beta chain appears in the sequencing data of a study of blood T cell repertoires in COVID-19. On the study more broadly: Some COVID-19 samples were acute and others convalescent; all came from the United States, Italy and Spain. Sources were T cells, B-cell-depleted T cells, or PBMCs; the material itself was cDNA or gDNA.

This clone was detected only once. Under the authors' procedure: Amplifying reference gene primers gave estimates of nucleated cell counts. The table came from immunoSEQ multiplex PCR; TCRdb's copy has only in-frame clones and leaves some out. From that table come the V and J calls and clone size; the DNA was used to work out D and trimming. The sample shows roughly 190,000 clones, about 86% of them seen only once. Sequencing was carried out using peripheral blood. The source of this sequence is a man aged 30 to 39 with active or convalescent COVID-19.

In DNA, the CDR3 is TGCGCCAGCAGCCAAGATAGGGCTAGCGTAGGCAATGAGCAGTTCTTC. Residues: CASSQDRASVGNEQFF. The chain combines TRBV4-3 with TRBJ2-1, with TRBD2 as a possible D gene (6 bases). The CDR3 spans 16 residues. Germline CDR1 reads LGHNA; CDR2 reads YSLEER. The germline V and J ends were trimmed by 0 bases and 6 bases, with 15 bases remaining between them.